The 6 T cell receptor beta chains below were found in one sample sequenced in a study of blood T cell repertoires in COVID-19. The protocol was immunoSEQ multiplex PCR, while the TCRdb copy is restricted to in-frame clones and leaves out a portion. The data hold 90,000 or so clones, with around nine tenths observed a single time. Sequences were obtained from peripheral blood. These receptors all stem from a woman aged 55 to 70 with COVID-19, enrolled during active disease.

The chain recombines TRBV18 with TRBJ2-2; D gene unclear. The CDR3 covers 14 residues. CDR1 and CDR2 (germline): KGHSH, LQKENI. V was clipped by 4 bases and J by 3 bases, with 9 bases between them. The CDR3: CASSQRGDTGELFF. CDR3 nucleotide sequence: TGTGCCAGCTCACAACGAGGTGACACCGGGGAGCTGTTTTTT.

The chain links TRBV10-1 to TRBJ2-3, with D unresolved. The length of the CDR3 is 15 residues. Germline V gene sequence: CDR1 WNHNN, CDR2 SYGVQD (reference sequence). V dropped 2 bases and J dropped 4 bases, with 13 bases sitting between them. The CDR3 coding sequence is TGCGCCAGCAGTGAGAATCTCGGCGGCGCAGATACGCAGTATTTT. It codes for CASSENLGGADTQYF.

The chain is built from TRBV7-9 and TRBJ1-2, with D possibly TRBD1 on 5 matching bases. The germline gives CDR1 SEHNR, CDR2 FQNEAQ (reference sequence). The CDR3 runs 15 residues. The V end lost 4 bases, the J end lost 4 bases, and 16 bases lay between the germline ends. The CDR3 protein is CASSSLGGDGYGYTF. In DNA, the CDR3 is TGTGCCAGCAGCTCCCTGGGGGGGGATGGCTATGGCTACACCTTC. The whole variable domain, filled in from reference TRBV7-9 and TRBJ1-2, reads DTGVSQNPRHKITKRGQNVTFRCDPISEHNRLYWYRQTLGQGPEFLTYFQNEAQLEKSRLLSDRFSAERPKGSFSTLEIQRTEQGDSAMYLCASSSLGGDGYGYTFGSGTRLTVV.

This sequence joins TRBV7-2 and TRBJ1-5, with 7 positions matching TRBD1. CDR3 size: 14 residues. Germline loops: CDR1 SGHTA, CDR2 FQGNSA. Trimming at V came to 3 bases and at J to 3 bases, leaving 2 bases not matched to a gene. CDR3 amino acids: CASSLGQYNQPQHF. The CDR3, as DNA: TGTGCCAGCAGCTTGGGACAGTACAATCAGCCCCAGCATTTT.

This clone occurred once. This chain joins TRBV6-5 and TRBJ2-3; 9 nucleotides agree with TRBD2. The ends lost 7 bases at V and 3 bases at J; junction bases unmatched: 8. Germline V gene lookup returns CDR1 MNHEY and CDR2 SVGAGI. This CDR3 region has 15 residues. Written as DNA, the CDR3 is TGTGCCAGCACCCGGCGGGGGGGTCTAACAGATACGCAGTATTTT. This codes for CASTRRGGLTDTQYF.

This chain joins TRBV18 and TRBJ2-7; D remains unclear. Per the germline V gene, CDR1 is KGHSH and CDR2 is LQKENI. Trimming took off 3 bases at V and 4 bases at J, with 10 bases between the two ends. This CDR3 contains 13 residues. This CDR3 is CASSPSVGYEQYF. CDR3 DNA sequence: TGTGCCAGCTCACCCAGCGTCGGGTACGAGCAGTACTTC.